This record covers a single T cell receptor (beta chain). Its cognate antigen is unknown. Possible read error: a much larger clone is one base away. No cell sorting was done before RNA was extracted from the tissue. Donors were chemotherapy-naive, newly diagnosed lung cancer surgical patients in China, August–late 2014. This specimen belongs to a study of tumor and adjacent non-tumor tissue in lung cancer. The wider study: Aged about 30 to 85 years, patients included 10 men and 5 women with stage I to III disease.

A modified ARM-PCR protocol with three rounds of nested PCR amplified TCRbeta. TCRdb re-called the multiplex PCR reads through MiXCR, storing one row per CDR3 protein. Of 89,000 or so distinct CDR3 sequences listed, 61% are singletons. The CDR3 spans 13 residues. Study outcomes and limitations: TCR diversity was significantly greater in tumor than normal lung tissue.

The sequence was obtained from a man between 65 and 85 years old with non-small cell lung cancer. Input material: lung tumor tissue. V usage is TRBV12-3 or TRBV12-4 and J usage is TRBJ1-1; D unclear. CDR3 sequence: CVSSLLGAGEAFF. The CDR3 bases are TGTGTCAGCAGTCTCCTAGGTGCGGGAGAAGCTTTCTTT.